The sequence of this T cell receptor (beta chain) was determined in a study of HIV-infected patients and healthy controls. About 480 ng RNA was reverse transcribed with alpha and beta constant-region primers. Alpha and beta chain libraries were made separately by chain-specific third strand synthesis with multiplexing indices. The library got P5 and P7 elements plus a second index, then a roughly 22-cycle PCR. MiXCR was run by TCRdb on the 5' RACE reads, yielding one entry per CDR3 protein. The sample yields roughly 8,100 distinct CDR3 sequences, roughly 7.4% seen once. No cell fractionation was done, so the repertoire covers all unsorted peripheral blood T cells. The CDR3 length is 15 residues. The germline V and J ends were trimmed by 3 bases and 4 bases, with 14 bases remaining between them. Germline values: CDR1 SGHRS, CDR2 YFSETQ. This clonotype was recorded at least ten times. What it recognizes is unknown.

Study-wide results and caveats: Healthy control repertoires had roughly threefold more distinct CDR3s than untreated HIV+ repertoires, and higher Shannon diversity. Significantly higher mean Gini indices appeared in HIV-infected repertoires, possibly reflecting oligoclonality. MAIT alpha-chain CDR3s were frequent in healthy controls, depleted in HIV+.

The origin of this receptor is an adult with HIV infection. The chain has TRBV5-1 and TRBJ1-5; maybe TRBD1 (5 bases). Sequencing was performed on blood, taken before antiretroviral therapy. The CDR3 DNA reads TGCGCCAGCAGCTGGGACGGCACTTGGAATCAGCCCCAGCATTTT. Encoded protein: CASSWDGTWNQPQHF.